This T cell receptor (beta chain) was recorded in a study of blood T cell repertoires in COVID-19. In the study overall: Acute and convalescent COVID-19 specimens originated in the United States, Italy and Spain.

Original methodology: Nucleated cell counts were estimated from reference gene primer amplification. Clones were read by immunoSEQ multiplex PCR, and TCRdb kept only the in-frame ones, dropping some. The V and J calls and clone size were taken over from that table, and D and trimming were inferred from the DNA. The sample carries 150,000 or so clones, about nine tenths recorded once. The sequence was collected from an elderly man with acute or convalescent COVID-19. The specimen was peripheral blood.

CDR3 sequence reads: CSTRTGGSYEQYF. CDR3 nucleotide sequence: TGCAGCACGAGGACAGGGGGATCCTACGAGCAGTACTTC. The chain is built from TRBV29-1 and TRBJ2-7; 10 nucleotides agree with TRBD1. Trimming at V came to 8 bases and at J to 1 base, leaving 5 bases not matched to a gene. CDR1 and CDR2 (germline): SQVTM, ANQGSEA. This CDR3 has 13 residues.